This T cell receptor (beta chain) was identified during a study of early T cells in non-severe SARS-CoV-2 infection. Study-wide background: With bulk RNA from unsorted whole blood as input, sequencing yielded unpaired chains.

Whole-study results and caveats: VDJdb matches were skewed toward anti-spike CD8 T cell responses.

Attachment of unique molecular identifiers to individual cDNA molecules was performed. A single record per CDR3 protein comes from TCRdb applying MiXCR to the 5' RACE reads. This sample carries almost 85,000 distinct CDR3 sequences, around 10% of them seen once, and the ten largest clones take approximately 2.6%. This clonotype was detected many times. The antigen remains undetermined. This receptor was obtained from an adult who was a healthcare worker with PCR-confirmed SARS-CoV-2 infection or an uninfected control (not recorded which). The sequencing sample was made of whole blood.

The CDR3 nucleotides are TGTGCCAGCAGTCCCCAGGGAAAAAACTACGAGCAGTACTTC. It codes for CASSPQGKNYEQYF. J is TRBJ2-7 and V is TRBV9; TRBD1 might be the D (5 bases). Between the trimmed V and J ends, which lost 5 bases and 3 bases, there was a span of 15 bases. CDR3 length: 14 amino acids. Germline V lookup: CDR1 SGDLS, CDR2 YYNGEE. Complete variable domain (other parts from reference TRBV9 and TRBJ2-7): DSGVTQTPKHLITATGQRVTLRCSPRSGDLSVYWYQQSLDQGLQFLIQYYNGEERAKGNILERFSAQQFPDLHSELNLSSLELGDSALYFCASSPQGKNYEQYFGPGTRLTVT.